A selection of T cell receptor beta chains follows, all from one sample in a study of tumor-infiltrating lymphocytes in oesophageal squamous cell carcinoma. From the PCR reads, TCRdb called clonotypes with MiXCR, one entry per CDR3 protein. The table includes 15,000 to 20,000 distinct CDR3 sequences, roughly 40% detected once. The sequencing sample was made of esophageal tumor tissue. Receptor source: a male donor with esophageal squamous cell carcinoma. CDR3s include the opening cysteine and the closing phenylalanine or tryptophan. The D gene is left open where the match is weak. The listing skips clone size in some rows; elsewhere it reads once, few, many or a size class.

V gene	J gene	clone size	D gene	CDR3 DNA	CDR3 protein
TRBV7-9	TRBJ1-1	many	TRBD1	TGTGCCAGCAGCTCTGGACAGGGGTTACCTGAAGCTTTCTTT	CASSSGQGLPEAFF
TRBV6-6	TRBJ2-1	NA	NA	TGTGCCAGCAGTTACTCGAGGGGGGTAGGGCCCTACAATGAGCAGTTCTTC	CASSYSRGVGPYNEQFF
TRBV10-1	TRBJ2-7	many	NA	TGCGCCAGTACAGGGCACGAGCAGTACTTC	CASTGHEQYF
TRBV28	TRBJ2-7	NA	TRBD1	TGTGCCAGCAGTTTCCGGATTGACAGGGACGAGCAGTACTTC	CASSFRIDRDEQYF
TRBV7-8	TRBJ1-5	many	TRBD1	TGTGCCAGCAGCTTAGAGCAGGGGGGCCATCAGCCCCAGCATTTT	CASSLEQGGHQPQHF
TRBV7-2	TRBJ1-6	NA	NA	TGTGCCAGCAGCTTAGTTCCAGGGAGTGATTCACCCCTCCACTTT	CASSLVPGSDSPLHF
TRBV2	TRBJ2-7	many	TRBD1	TGTGCCAGCAGTCGGGACAGACCCTACGAGCAGTACTTC	CASSRDRPYEQYF
TRBV12-5	TRBJ2-7	few	TRBD2	TGTGCTAGTGGATCATCTAGCGGGGGGGTCTTCTACGAGCAGTACTTC	CASGSSSGGVFYEQYF
TRBV7-2	TRBJ1-5	medium-sized	NA	TGTGCCAGCAGCTTAGTCGGGGCTCAGCCCCAGCATTTT	CASSLVGAQPQHF
TRBV12-3/TRBV12-4	TRBJ2-7	many	TRBD2	TGTGCCAGCAGACCAACAGGGACTAGCTCCTACGAGCAGTACTTC	CASRPTGTSSYEQYF
TRBV20-1	TRBJ2-3	NA	NA	TGCAGTGCTATTCCAGTGGGGGACTTCACAGATACGCAGTATTTT	CSAIPVGDFTDTQYF
TRBV5-1	TRBJ2-3	many	NA	TGCGCCAGCAGCTTTTCTAGTTTCTCTAGCACAGATACGCAGTATTTT	CASSFSSFSSTDTQYF
TRBV28	TRBJ1-2	once	NA	TGTGCCAGCAGTTCCCCCAGGGCGTCCTATGGCTACACCTTC	CASSSPRASYGYTF
TRBV7-4	TRBJ1-4	few	TRBD1	TGTGCCAGCAGCTTAGCGCAGGGGGGTAATGAAAAACTGTTTTTT	CASSLAQGGNEKLFF
TRBV7-6	TRBJ2-7	NA	TRBD2	TGTGCCAGCAGCCCCCCGGGGGGGCGGAAGTCCTACGAGCAGTACTTC	CASSPPGGRKSYEQYF
TRBV14	TRBJ2-2	NA	TRBD2	TGTGCCAGCAGCCAAGAACTAGCGATGGAGCTGTTTTTT	CASSQELAMELFF
TRBV7-6	TRBJ2-1	NA	NA	TGTGCCAGCAGCTCGGCGCCGGGACCCGGGCCGTACAATGAGCAGTTCTTC	CASSSAPGPGPYNEQFF
TRBV12-3/TRBV12-4	TRBJ2-6	once	NA	TGTGCCAGCAGCCCCCCCTGGGACTCTGGGGCCAACGTCCTGACTTTC	CASSPPWDSGANVLTF
TRBV6-8	TRBJ1-6	NA	NA	TGTGCCAGCAGTTACCAGGGAACGGTAGGATCACCCCTCCACTTT	CASSYQGTVGSPLHF
TRBV5-4	TRBJ1-6	many	NA	TGTGCCAGCAGCTTGCAGGGATTGGGAGAATCACCCCTCCACTTT	CASSLQGLGESPLHF
TRBV3-1	TRBJ1-1	many	NA	TGTGCCAGCAGCCAAGGAACCTGGATGAACACTGAAGCTTTCTTT	CASSQGTWMNTEAFF
TRBV11-3	TRBJ2-1	many	TRBD2	TGTGCCAGCAGCTCGGGACTAGGAACTTACAATGAGCAGTTCTTC	CASSSGLGTYNEQFF
TRBV6-1	TRBJ2-5	many	NA	TGTGCCAGCAGTGGGGGCCCAGGGCCAGAGACCCAGTACTTC	CASSGGPGPETQYF
TRBV7-9	TRBJ2-7	many	NA	TGTGCCAGCAGCTTAGAGGGGACGAACTACGAGCAGTACTTC	CASSLEGTNYEQYF
TRBV4-3	TRBJ2-5	NA	TRBD1	TGCGCCAGCAGCCATCCCAGCCGGGACAGGGGGCACTACAATGAGCAGTACTTC	CASSHPSRDRGHYNEQYF
TRBV6-2/TRBV6-3	TRBJ2-1	NA	NA	TGTGCCAGCAGTTACGGAGCCTATAATTCACCCCTCCACTTC	CASSYGAYNSPLHF
TRBV13	TRBJ2-1	few	TRBD1	TGTGCCAGCAGCTTGGGACAGGGGTACAATGAGCAGTTCTTC	CASSLGQGYNEQFF
TRBV6-5	TRBJ2-7	NA	TRBD1	TGTGCCAGCAGCAGACAGGGGGCCAACGAGCAGTACTTC	CASSRQGANEQYF
TRBV12-5	TRBJ2-5	NA	TRBD2	TGTGCTAGTGGTTCAAGCGGGGGGGCGTTCTTC	CASGSSGGAFF
TRBV27	TRBJ1-2	many	NA	TGTGCCAGCACCATCAGGGGTAACTATGGCTACACCTTC	CASTIRGNYGYTF
TRBV6-1	TRBJ2-5	many	NA	TGTGCCAGCAGTTCCCCGTACCAAGAGACCCAGTACTTC	CASSSPYQETQYF
TRBV5-4	TRBJ1-2	many	TRBD1	TGTGCCAGCAGCTTGGGACAGGGGGATGGCTACACCTTC	CASSLGQGDGYTF
TRBV27	TRBJ2-1	many	TRBD1	TGTGCCAGCAGTAGGACAGGGCTGATCAATGAGCAGTTCTTC	CASSRTGLINEQFF
TRBV9	TRBJ2-5	NA	NA	TGTGCCAGCAGCGTAGGATTTTTGGGGGTAGGAGAGACCCAGTACTTC	CASSVGFLGVGETQYF
TRBV5-1	TRBJ1-5	NA	NA	TGCGCCAGCAGCGCTGGGAACAATCAGCCCCAGCATTTT	CASSAGNNQPQHF
TRBV7-7	TRBJ2-5	many	NA	TGTGCTAGCAGCCCCCCCGGGGGCTGGGAGACCCAGTACTTC	CASSPPGGWETQYF
TRBV14	TRBJ1-6	many	NA	TGTGCCAGCAGCGCGAGCTCCTATAATTCACCCCTCCACTTC	CASSASSYNSPLHF
TRBV11-2	TRBJ1-5	NA	NA	TGTGCCAGCAGCTTTAGTAGGAGGGGTCAGCCCCAGCATTTT	CASSFSRRGQPQHF
TRBV6-1	TRBJ2-1	NA	NA	TGTGCCAGCACTTCCCTCGCAGGCTCCTACAATGAGCAGTTCTTC	CASTSLAGSYNEQFF
TRBV4-2	TRBJ2-3	few	TRBD2	TGTGCCAGCAGCCAAGTTCCTAGCGGGGCCACTGGTAGTGGCACAGATACGCAGTATTTT	CASSQVPSGATGSGTDTQYF
TRBV10-2	TRBJ2-6	many	TRBD1	TGCGCCAGCAGTGGGACAGGGGGCGCCGGGGCCAACGTCCTGACTTTC	CASSGTGGAGANVLTF
TRBV7-8	TRBJ2-1	few	NA	TGTGCCAGCAGCTTAGTGACTAGTCCCTACAATGAGCAGTTCTTC	CASSLVTSPYNEQFF
TRBV10-3	TRBJ2-1	many	TRBD2	TGTGCCATGGGGACTAGCGGGAGGGGTGAGCAGTTCTTC	CAMGTSGRGEQFF
TRBV11-2	TRBJ2-1	NA	NA	TGTGCCAGCAGCTTAGATATTAGTCGAAATGAGCAGTTCTTC	CASSLDISRNEQFF
TRBV7-6	TRBJ2-6	NA	NA	TGTGCCAGCAGCTCAGTTCCAATCTGGGGCTCTGGGGCCAACGTCCTGACTTTC	CASSSVPIWGSGANVLTF
TRBV28	TRBJ2-5	many	TRBD1	TGTGCCAGCAGTTCTCCGGGACAGGGCGAGACCCAGTACTTC	CASSSPGQGETQYF
TRBV15	TRBJ2-7	NA	TRBD2	TGTGCCACCAGCAGAGGGGCTAGCGGGGACCACGAGCAGTACTTC	CATSRGASGDHEQYF
TRBV28	TRBJ2-3	many	NA	TGTGCCAGCAATCCCACGGACACAGATACGCAGTATTTT	CASNPTDTDTQYF
TRBV7-2	TRBJ2-7	NA	NA	TGTGCCAGCAGCAACGGCCTATCAGATACGCAGTACTTC	CASSNGLSDTQYF
TRBV5-1	TRBJ2-5	many	NA	TGCGCCAGCAGCTTGACGACAGTCCAAGAGACCCAGTACTTC	CASSLTTVQETQYF
TRBV14	TRBJ1-4	many	TRBD1	TGTGCCAGCAGCCGCCGGACAGGGGGCGTAGAAAAACTGTTTTTT	CASSRRTGGVEKLFF
TRBV6-5	TRBJ1-1	few	TRBD1	TGTGCCAGCAGTTACTTCAGGGACAGGGTAAACACTGAAGCTTTCTTT	CASSYFRDRVNTEAFF
TRBV24-1	TRBJ2-1	many	NA	TGTGCCACCAGTGATTGGCGTAATGAGCAGTTCTTC	CATSDWRNEQFF
TRBV7-9	TRBJ2-3	medium-sized	NA	TGTGCCAGCAGCTTCCTTGCTTGGGGGGTCACAGATACGCAGTATTTT	CASSFLAWGVTDTQYF
TRBV7-2	TRBJ2-3	few	NA	TGTGCCAGCAGCTTAGGGTTGTTGGGGGATCGCACAGATACGCAGTATTTT	CASSLGLLGDRTDTQYF
TRBV11-2	TRBJ1-2	many	NA	TGTGCCAGCAGCACTGAGAACTATGGCTACACCTTC	CASSTENYGYTF
TRBV12-3/TRBV12-4	TRBJ2-1	once	NA	TGTGCCAGCAGTTTAGAGGGGGGGGCAAGGAATGAGCAGTTCTTC	CASSLEGGARNEQFF
TRBV7-3	TRBJ2-7	NA	NA	TGTGCCAGCAGCCCTGTGGCTAGAGGCCGGGGGGAGCAGTACTTC	CASSPVARGRGEQYF
TRBV7-3	TRBJ2-1	few	NA	TGTGCCAGCAGCCCACTTCTTTCTAGCTCTGAGCAGTTCTTC	CASSPLLSSSEQFF